These 2 T cell receptor beta chains came from one sample sequenced in a study of CD8 T cells in Susac syndrome. Random hexamers primed reverse transcription of roughly 0.5 to 1 ug RNA. TCRdb fed the immunoSEQ multiplex PCR reads into MiXCR, producing one record per CDR3 protein. Among 170,000 or so distinct CDR3 sequences listed, around 93% were seen once. Sequencing was carried out using CD4+ T cells from PBMCs. These receptors originate from a human donor with multiple sclerosis.

The chain carries TRBV6-2 or TRBV6-3 and TRBJ2-1; D is uncertain. The CDR3 totals 13 residues. V dropped 4 bases and J dropped 3 bases, with 7 bases sitting between them. Germline V gives CDR1 MNHEY, CDR2 SVGEGT. This CDR3 is CASSFELYNEQFF. The CDR3 nucleotides are TGTGCCAGCAGTTTTGAACTCTACAATGAGCAGTTCTTC.

The chain uses TRBV12-3 or TRBV12-4 and TRBJ1-1; 12 bases match TRBD1. Losses at the gene ends were 3 bases for V and 1 base for J; bases not matched to a gene: 12. The CDR3 runs to 19 residues. The DNA for the CDR3 is TGTGCCAGCAGTTTTCGGGACAGGGGGCTTGGATATCGGAACACTGAAGCTTTCTTT. Encoded protein: CASSFRDRGLGYRNTEAFF.